These 30 T cell receptor beta chains originate from one sample sequenced in a study of shared T cell receptors in the human thymus. Sequencing was performed with immunoSEQ multiplex PCR; in TCRdb, only in-frame clones are kept and a portion is missing. Among hundreds of thousands of clones, more than 75% were seen once, and the ten largest hold roughly 0.013%. The data also belong to a second study, concerning human thymus T cells.

Sequencing was carried out using thymocytes. Receptors originate from a boy in the first two years of life with a congenital heart defect.

V is TRBV14 and J is TRBJ2-3; D gene unclear. CDR3 length: 16 residues. Per germline, CDR1 SGHDN and CDR2 FVKESK. Trimming took 4 bases from V and 3 from J, leaving 17 bases between them. CDR3 protein: CASSPSASHMTDTQYF. The DNA of the CDR3 is TGTGCCAGCAGCCCAAGCGCCAGCCATATGACAGATACGCAGTATTTT.

V gene TRBV4-2 combines with J gene TRBJ1-5; no clear D gene. Trimming stripped 0 bases from V and 3 bases from J, with 9 bases between. There are 15 residues in the CDR3. Germline lookup yields CDR1 LGHNA and CDR2 YNFKEQ. CDR3 in DNA: TGTGCCAGCAGCCAAGATGGGCAACTCAATCAGCCCCAGCATTTT. Translation gives CASSQDGQLNQPQHF.

The chain joins TRBV11-2 to TRBJ1-3; weak D call: TRBD1 (5 bases). Trimming cost V 3 bases and J 0 bases, with 12 bases left between them. Germline V lookup: CDR1 SGHAT, CDR2 FQNNGV. There are 16 residues in the CDR3. CDR3: CASSFRDSTSGNTIYF. In DNA form, the CDR3 reads TGTGCCAGCAGCTTTCGTGACAGTACCTCTGGAAACACCATATATTTT.

The chain employs TRBV21-1 and TRBJ1-1; the D call in the table, TRBD1, was not verified against the DNA. TRBV21-1 is a recognized pseudogene. CDR3 length: 15 amino acids. The chain's CDR3 is CASSKRGQMATEAFF. As DNA, the CDR3 is TGTGCCAGCAGCAAGAGGGGGCAGATGGCCACTGAAGCTTTCTTT.

Of note for this clone: Other DNA sequences in the sample encode the same CDR3. CDR3 nucleotides: TGTGCCAGCAGCGAACACCTACAGGGGATACCCCGCCCCGAGCAGTACTTC. It encodes CASSEHLQGIPRPEQYF. The chain combines TRBV5-6 with TRBJ2-7; 7 bases fit TRBD1. This CDR3 is built from 17 residues. Losses at the gene ends were 4 bases for V and 6 bases for J; bases not matched to a gene: 19. The germline gives CDR1 SGHDT, CDR2 YYEEEE. Drawing the rest from reference TRBV5-6 and TRBJ2-7, the complete variable domain is DAGVTQSPTHLIKTRGQQVTLRCSPKSGHDTVSWYQQALGQGPQFIFQYYEEEERQRGNFPDRFSGHQFPNYSSELNVNALLLGDSALYLCASSEHLQGIPRPEQYFGPGTRLTVT.

This clone was found once. CDR3 amino acids: CASSCNSGPRTGELFF. Written as DNA, the CDR3 is TGTGCCAGCAGCTGTAACTCCGGCCCGAGGACCGGGGAGCTGTTTTTT. The V call is TRBV5-6, the J call TRBJ2-2; unclear D gene. The CDR3 covers 16 residues. With 3 bases removed from V and 5 bases from J, the gap between germline ends came to 17 bases. CDR1 is SGHDT and CDR2 is YYEEEE in the germline V gene.

The chain joins TRBV2 to TRBJ2-1; TRBD2 matches at 15 bases. The CDR3 loop spans 17 amino acids. CDR1 and CDR2 from the germline V gene are SNHLY and FYNNEI. The V gene end was trimmed by 3 bases and the J gene end by 7 bases; junction bases not matched to a gene: 7. CDR3 coding DNA: TGTGCCAGCAGTGAGTTTCCGGGGACTAGCGGGAGGAATGAGCAGTTCTTC. Translation: CASSEFPGTSGRNEQFF.

V and J are TRBV27 and TRBJ1-5; 8 bases agree with TRBD1. After removal of 5 bases from V and 3 bases from J, the junction contained 6 bases not matched to a gene. The V gene's germline CDR1 is MNHEY and CDR2 SMNVEV (reference sequence). There are 15 residues in the CDR3. CDR3 protein: CASSLRQGPNQPQHF. The CDR3 bases are TGTGCCAGCAGTCTTCGACAGGGGCCCAATCAGCCCCAGCATTTT.

The genes are TRBV6-1 and TRBJ2-1; the D is unclear. Germline V CDR1 and CDR2: MNHNS, SASEGT. With 5 bases removed from V and 5 bases from J, the gap between germline ends came to 10 bases. The CDR3 sequence is 13 residues long. The CDR3 sequence: CASSPDLDNEQFF. The CDR3 nucleotides are TGTGCCAGCAGTCCCGATCTAGACAATGAGCAGTTCTTC.

The rearrangement links TRBV28 to TRBJ2-5; 10 nucleotides align to TRBD2. The CDR3 is made up of 13 amino acids. Unmatched junction bases numbered 3, after V lost 6 bases and J lost 5 bases. The germline V gene encodes CDR1 MDHEN and CDR2 SYDVKM. CDR3 in DNA: TGTGCCAGCAGCCAGGGACTAGCGGAGACCCAGTACTTC. Protein: CASSQGLAETQYF. Full variable domain (outside the CDR3, taken from reference TRBV28 and TRBJ2-5): DVKVTQSSRYLVKRTGEKVFLECVQDMDHENMFWYRQDPGLGLRLIYFSYDVKMKEKGDIPEGYSVSREKKERFSLILESASTNQTSMYLCASSQGLAETQYFGPGTRLLVL.

The V call is TRBV11-2, the J call TRBJ1-3; no definite D call. The V and J ends lost 8 bases and 0 bases respectively, with 17 bases between them. The germline gives CDR1 SGHAT, CDR2 FQNNGV. The CDR3 covers 16 residues. As DNA, the CDR3 is TGTGCCAGCGGCCTCCGAGGCCCCAGCTCTGGAAACACCATATATTTT. It yields the protein CASGLRGPSSGNTIYF.

This clone was seen just once. This chain joins TRBV7-6 and TRBJ1-1; D may be TRBD1 (5 bases). V lost 3 bases and J lost 4, with 24 bases in between. The CDR3 has 18 residues. Germline loops: CDR1 SGHVS, CDR2 FNYEAQ. The CDR3 coding sequence is TGTGCCAGCAGCTTCGCCGAGAAGGGTGTGACAGAATGCACTGAAGCTTTCTTT. This sequence encodes CASSFAEKGVTECTEAFF.

The J gene is TRBJ1-5, the V gene TRBV6-5; no reliable D call. The germline V gene encodes CDR1 MNHEY and CDR2 SVGAGI. The CDR3 totals 14 residues. The V end lost 5 bases, the J end lost 6 bases, and 14 bases lay between the germline ends. This chain's CDR3 is CASSALRGSQPQHF. Written as DNA, the CDR3 is TGTGCCAGCAGTGCTCTCCGGGGAAGTCAGCCCCAGCATTTT.

The count of this clone is one. J is TRBJ2-3 and V is TRBV11-2, with TRBD2 as a possible D gene (5 bases). The CDR3 covers 15 residues. CDR1 and CDR2 (germline): SGHAT, FQNNGV. V was shortened by 3 bases and J by 2 bases, with 12 bases between the two germline ends. The CDR3: CASSLGVRTTDTQYF. CDR3 DNA: TGTGCCAGCAGCTTGGGAGTCAGAACCACAGATACGCAGTATTTT.

V is TRBV20-1 and J is TRBJ2-3; unclear D gene. The CDR3 has 11 amino acids. The V end was cut by 3 bases, the J end by 7 bases, with 8 bases between. Per the germline V gene, CDR1 is DFQATT and CDR2 is SNEGSKA (reference sequence). CDR3 coding DNA: TGCAGTGCTAGGGCTAGAAATACGCAGTATTTT. Amino acids: CSARARNTQYF.

The J gene is TRBJ1-5, the V gene TRBV6-1; tentatively, D is TRBD1 (6 bases). CDR3 length equals 13 residues. The ends were cut back, 10 bases at V and 6 bases at J, with 16 bases in the middle. From germline, CDR1 is MNHNS and CDR2 SASEGT. CDR3 protein: CATIQGLSQPQHF. CDR3 DNA: TGTGCCACAATACAGGGTTTGAGTCAGCCCCAGCATTTT.

The V and J genes are TRBV5-1 and TRBJ1-2, with D perhaps TRBD1 (6 bases). Germline assignment: CDR1 SGHRS and CDR2 YFSETQ. V was trimmed by 4 bases and J by 4 bases, leaving 14 bases between them. The CDR3 is 14 residues long. The CDR3 loop is CASSPDDRFYGYTF. The CDR3 DNA reads TGCGCCAGCAGCCCTGACGACAGGTTCTATGGCTACACCTTC. Together with reference TRBV5-1 and TRBJ1-2, the CDR3 gives the full variable domain: KAGVTQTPRYLIKTRGQQVTLSCSPISGHRSVSWYQQTPGQGLQFLFEYFSETQRNKGNFPGRFSGRQFSNSRSEMNVSTLELGDSALYLCASSPDDRFYGYTFGSGTRLTVV.

This clone was counted only a few times. The chain has TRBV25-1 and TRBJ2-2, with D maybe TRBD1 (6 bases). The CDR3 extends over 14 amino acids. Trimming removed 6 bases from V and 7 bases from J, with 15 bases in between. Germline V lookup: CDR1 MGHDK, CDR2 SYGVNS. The CDR3 spells CASRRKGELGELFF. CDR3 nucleotide sequence: TGTGCCAGCAGAAGGAAGGGGGAGCTCGGGGAGCTGTTTTTT.

The chain recombines TRBV4-3 with TRBJ2-3, with 11 positions matching TRBD2. CDR1 is LGHNA and CDR2 is YSLEER in the germline V gene. V shed 0 bases, J shed 2 bases, and the junction held 4 bases outside the gene matches. This CDR3 region has 17 residues. For the CDR3, the DNA is TGCGCCAGCAGCCAAGACCCACTAGCGGGAGCCACAGATACGCAGTATTTT. Translation gives CASSQDPLAGATDTQYF.

The J gene is TRBJ1-2, the V gene TRBV29-1, with 7 nucleotides matching TRBD1. The CDR3 runs 13 residues. Germline CDR1 reads SQVTM; CDR2 reads ANQGSEA. The ends lost 4 bases at V and 3 bases at J; junction bases unmatched: 5. The chain's CDR3 is CSVVTGVDYGYTF. In DNA, the CDR3 is TGCAGCGTTGTAACAGGGGTAGACTATGGCTACACCTTC.

The rearrangement joins TRBV6-1 to TRBJ2-3; 10 nucleotides align to TRBD1. V was clipped by 6 bases and J by 8 bases; unmatched bases: 11. CDR3 size: 15 residues. The germline CDR1 and CDR2 sequences are MNHNS and SASEGT. The CDR3 reads CASRDPGQGSRTQYF. CDR3 in DNA: TGTGCCAGCAGGGACCCGGGACAGGGGTCACGTACGCAGTATTTT.

This clone was recorded only once. The V and J genes are TRBV25-1 and TRBJ2-7; TRBD1 matches at 11 bases. Germline trimming cut 7 bases from V and 6 bases from J; bases unmatched to any gene: 5. Germline V gene data show CDR1 as MGHDK and CDR2 as SYGVNS. The CDR3 is 13 amino acids. DNA of the CDR3: TGTGCCAGCATTAGGACAGGGGGCCGCGAGCAGTACTTC. Protein product: CASIRTGGREQYF.

The J gene is TRBJ2-5, the V gene TRBV7-6, with 7 bases lining up with TRBD2. V lost 4 bases and J lost 4; bases outside the gene matches: 9. In germline, CDR1 is SGHVS, CDR2 FNYEAQ. This CDR3 contains 15 residues. The CDR3 DNA reads TGTGCCAGCAGCTCCCCAACGACTAGCCTAGAGACCCAGTACTTC. Its protein product is CASSSPTTSLETQYF.

The chain has TRBV18 and TRBJ2-1, with 10 bases identical to TRBD2. V lost 3 bases to trimming and J lost 0 bases; unmatched junction nucleotides: 5. The CDR3 is 17 residues long. Germline assignment: CDR1 KGHSH and CDR2 LQKENI. The CDR3 loop reads CASSPLAGGGSYNEQFF. CDR3 bases: TGTGCCAGCTCACCGTTAGCGGGAGGAGGCTCCTACAATGAGCAGTTCTTC. The full variable domain, in which reference TRBV18 and TRBJ2-1 provide the parts outside the CDR3, is NAGVMQNPRHLVRRRGQEARLRCSPMKGHSHVYWYRQLPEEGLKFMVYLQKENIIDESGMPKERFSAEFPKEGPSILRIQQVVRGDSAAYFCASSPLAGGGSYNEQFFGPGTRLTVL.

CDR3 in amino acids: CASSYESGDNEQFF. CDR3 coding DNA: TGTGCCAGCAGTTACGAGAGCGGGGACAATGAGCAGTTCTTC. The chain combines TRBV6-5 with TRBJ2-1; TRBD2 matches at 7 bases. Unmatched junction bases numbered 3, after V lost 2 bases and J lost 5 bases. This CDR3 is 14 amino acids long. Germline V gene lookup returns CDR1 MNHEY and CDR2 SVGAGI.

This chain connects TRBV4-3 to TRBJ1-2, with TRBD1 matching over 10 bases. In germline, CDR1 is LGHNA, CDR2 YSLEER. V was clipped by 0 bases and J by 2 bases; unmatched bases: 0. CDR3 size: 15 residues. The CDR3 here is CASSQEGQGNYGYTF. CDR3 in DNA: TGCGCCAGCAGCCAAGAGGGACAGGGGAACTATGGCTACACCTTC.

The J gene is TRBJ1-1, the V gene TRBV19; 9 nucleotides match TRBD1. The V gene end was trimmed by 5 bases and the J gene end by 3 bases; junction bases not matched to a gene: 4. CDR3 length equals 14 residues. Per the germline V gene, CDR1 is LNHDA and CDR2 is SQIVND (reference sequence). The CDR3 protein is CASSEYRGHTEAFF. The CDR3 DNA reads TGTGCCAGTAGTGAATACAGGGGGCACACTGAAGCTTTCTTT.

The CDR3 sequence: CASSHGGGLMNTEAFF. The CDR3 bases are TGTGCCAGCAGCCACGGCGGGGGGCTGATGAACACTGAAGCTTTCTTT. The J gene is TRBJ1-1, the V gene TRBV9; tentative D call: TRBD1 (6 bases). The V end was cut by 4 bases, the J end by 0 bases, with 16 bases between. The germline V gene encodes CDR1 SGDLS and CDR2 YYNGEE. CDR3 size: 16 residues.

The gene calls are TRBV4-3 and TRBJ1-4; tentatively, D is TRBD1 (5 bases). The CDR3 is 19 amino acids. Germline lookup yields CDR1 LGHNA and CDR2 YSLEER. V lost 0 bases, J lost 4 bases, and 21 bases lay in between. The DNA of the CDR3 is TGCGCCAGCAGCCAAGAGTATCGATTTAGGGGAGGGCGTAATGAAAAACTGTTTTTT. This gives the protein CASSQEYRFRGGRNEKLFF.

J is TRBJ2-7 and V is TRBV12-2; the table's D call, TRBD1, was not checked against the DNA. TRBV12-2 is a pseudogene locus. CDR3 length equals 16 residues. CDR3: CASRLLDRGRVYEQYF. CDR3 nucleotide sequence: TGTGCAAGTCGCTTACTGGACAGGGGGAGGGTTTACGAGCAGTACTTC.